The 9 T cell receptor beta chains below all came from one sample that was sequenced in a study of OX40 agonist ivuxolimab in advanced cancers. Measured with immunoSEQ multiplex PCR; TCRdb has only the in-frame clones, and not every one. The sample lists around 10,000 clones, about 82% occurring once. The sequencing here drew on CD4+ or CD8+ T cells sorted from blood, taken in a trial of the OX40 agonist ivuxolimab. Receptors originate from an adult with an advanced solid tumor such as melanoma, head and neck, liver or kidney cancer.

This clone was counted only a few times. The chain links TRBV11-2 to TRBJ2-2, with D maybe TRBD1 (6 bases). V lost 6 bases and J lost 0, with 11 bases in between. Germline V gene sequence: CDR1 SGHAT, CDR2 FQNNGV. The CDR3 length is 15 residues. CDR3 nucleotide sequence: TGTGCCAGCAGTCTACAGGGAACGAACACCGGGGAGCTGTTTTTT. Encoded protein: CASSLQGTNTGELFF.

This clone was seen only once. The rearrangement links TRBV7-2 to TRBJ2-5; D not resolved. Germline-derived CDR1 and CDR2 are SGHTA and FQGNSA. V lost 1 base and J 0 bases, leaving 12 bases between the germline ends. This CDR3 is built from 16 residues. The CDR3 bases are TGTGCCAGCAGCTTAGAGGCCAGAGTGTACCAAGAGACCCAGTACTTC. This codes for CASSLEARVYQETQYF.

The chain combines TRBV10-2 with TRBJ1-1; D is possibly TRBD1 (5 bases). Between the trimmed V and J ends, which lost 6 bases and 4 bases, there was a span of 18 bases. The CDR3 runs to 15 residues. In germline, CDR1 is WSHSY, CDR2 SAAADI. In DNA form, the CDR3 reads TGCGCCAGCAGGACCTTTAACGGGGGGACCACTGAAGCTTTCTTT. Protein sequence: CASRTFNGGTTEAFF.

The chain employs TRBV6-5 and TRBJ2-7; D unresolved. Germline V CDR1 and CDR2: MNHEY, SVGAGI. Trimming shortened V by 6 bases and J by 2 bases, and 5 bases separated the two germline ends. The CDR3 loop spans 11 amino acids. CDR3 residues: CASRSTYEQYF. CDR3 DNA: TGTGCCAGCAGATCCACCTACGAGCAGTACTTC.

The chain carries TRBV2 and TRBJ1-5; TRBD1 agrees at 10 bases. The CDR3 is 17 residues long. Germline V gene lookup returns CDR1 SNHLY and CDR2 FYNNEI. The trim removed 4 bases at V and 6 bases at J, leaving 12 bases unmatched. CDR3 coding DNA: TGTGCCAGCAGTGGTCCCCCGGGACAGGGGCACGGTCAGCCCCAGCATTTT. Its translation: CASSGPPGQGHGQPQHF.

V gene TRBV7-2 combines with J gene TRBJ2-7; D may correspond to TRBD1 or TRBD2 (5 bases each). The CDR3 runs to 13 residues. Between the trimmed V and J ends, which lost 11 bases and 5 bases, there was a span of 19 bases. Germline V gene sequence: CDR1 SGHTA, CDR2 FQGNSA. The CDR3 coding sequence is TGTGCCTCGAACCCGGGGCCAATGGACGAGCAGTACTTC. This gives the protein CASNPGPMDEQYF. The entire variable domain, with the rest obtained from reference TRBV7-2 and TRBJ2-7, is as follows: GAGVSQSPSNKVTEKGKDVELRCDPISGHTALYWYRQSLGQGLEFLIYFQGNSAPDKSGLPSDRFSAERTGGSVSTLTIQRTQQEDSAVYLCASNPGPMDEQYFGPGTRLTVT.

The chain carries TRBV27 and TRBJ2-7; 9 positions match TRBD2. CDR3 size: 13 residues. The germline CDR1 and CDR2 sequences are MNHEY and SMNVEV (reference sequence). After removal of 7 bases from V and 7 bases from J, the junction contained 8 bases not matched to a gene. The CDR3 DNA follows: TGTGCCAGCACCGATCTAGCGGGGAATGAGCAGTACTTC. It is translated as CASTDLAGNEQYF.

This clone was seen just once. The chain is built from TRBV19 and TRBJ1-2, with D unresolved. Trimming pared 3 bases from V and 3 bases from J, leaving 14 bases between. CDR3 length: 15 residues. The germline CDR1 and CDR2 sequences are LNHDA and SQIVND (reference sequence). CDR3 residues: CASSIEGSVDYGYTF. DNA for the CDR3: TGTGCCAGTAGTATTGAGGGAAGTGTCGACTATGGCTACACCTTC.

This clone is large. The chain combines TRBV19 with TRBJ1-1, with 10 bases aligning to TRBD1. V was clipped by 6 bases and J by 4 bases; unmatched bases: 2. CDR3 length equals 13 residues. CDR1 and CDR2 from the germline V gene are LNHDA and SQIVND (reference sequence). The CDR3 DNA is TGTGCCAGTAGGACAGGGGGCTCCACTGAAGCTTTCTTT. This translates into CASRTGGSTEAFF.